Below are 5 T cell receptor beta chains sequenced from a single sample in a study of graft-versus-host responses after intestinal transplantation. Method: immunoSEQ multiplex PCR; TCRdb's copy keeps in-frame clones and lacks some. The sample holds about 99,000 clones; approximately 90% are singletons and the top ten take over 0.055%. No antigen has been identified for these receptors. This sample comprised unstimulated CD8+ T cells sorted from spleen or lymph node cells, obtained before transplant. The receptor source for this set is a human donor who was the organ donor for an intestinal transplant.

V usage is TRBV7-3 and J usage is TRBJ1-2; 8 positions match TRBD1. CDR1 and CDR2 (germline): SGHTA, FQGTGA. The CDR3 runs to 13 residues. V lost 4 bases, J lost 6 bases, and 4 bases stayed unmatched. Written as DNA, the CDR3 is TGTGCCAGCAGCTCCGACAGGGGCCATGGCTACACCTTC. This translates into CASSSDRGHGYTF.

DNA for the CDR3: TGTGCCAGCAGTGCGACAGGGAGTAATACCTACAATGAGCAGTTCTTC. It encodes CASSATGSNTYNEQFF. The rearrangement links TRBV25-1 to TRBJ2-1; 7 bases line up with TRBD1. V trimming: 4 bases; J trimming: 2 bases; junction bases outside the gene matches: 8. There are 16 residues in the CDR3. The germline CDR1 and CDR2 sequences are MGHDK and SYGVNS.

This chain links TRBV6-1 with TRBJ2-5, with TRBD1 identical over 9 bases. V gave up 2 bases and J gave up 5 bases; unmatched junction bases: 6. This CDR3 has 15 amino acids. CDR1 is MNHNS, CDR2 SASEGT, per germline. The CDR3 bases are TGTGCCAGCAGTGAAAGGGACAGGGTTTATGAGACCCAGTACTTC. It yields the protein CASSERDRVYETQYF.

V and J are TRBV5-4 and TRBJ1-1; TRBD1 might be the D (6 bases). There are 14 residues in the CDR3. Trimming removed 4 bases from V and 0 bases from J, with 10 bases in between. Per the germline V gene, CDR1 is SGHNT and CDR2 is YYREEE (reference sequence). The CDR3 spells CASSPGQMNTEAFF. The CDR3 bases are TGTGCCAGCAGCCCTGGACAGATGAACACTGAAGCTTTCTTT.

The genes are TRBV5-4 and TRBJ1-2; 11 nucleotides align to TRBD1. The CDR3 runs 15 residues. CDR1 is SGHNT and CDR2 is YYREEE in the germline V gene (reference sequence). V trimming: 2 bases; J trimming: 7 bases; junction bases outside the gene matches: 7. The CDR3 DNA reads as TGTGCCAGCAGCTTTTGGGGGACAGGGGGAGGTGGCTACACCTTC. Its translation: CASSFWGTGGGGYTF.